Below, one T cell receptor beta chain is given with its context. The data are from a study of cytomegalovirus exposure and HLA in healthy donors. Trimming removed 11 bases from V and 8 bases from J, with 25 bases in between. The CDR3 sequence is 15 residues long. Germline V gene data show CDR1 as SNHLY and CDR2 as FYNNEI. The PCR had 60 Vbeta and 13 Jbeta primers. Data came from immunoSEQ multiplex PCR; TCRdb stores just in-frame clones and leaves some out. The sample holds about 120,000 clones; around 66% are singletons and the top ten take roughly 1.4%. The clonotype originates from a young man in good health and CMV-seronegative. The chain couples TRBV2 to TRBJ2-1; possible D gene TRBD1, 5 bases. Sample: PBMCs. The CDR3 DNA sequence: TGTGCCGAAGACCCTAGGGCTGCCCAGGGCTATGAGCAGTTCTTC. It specifies CAEDPRAAQGYEQFF.